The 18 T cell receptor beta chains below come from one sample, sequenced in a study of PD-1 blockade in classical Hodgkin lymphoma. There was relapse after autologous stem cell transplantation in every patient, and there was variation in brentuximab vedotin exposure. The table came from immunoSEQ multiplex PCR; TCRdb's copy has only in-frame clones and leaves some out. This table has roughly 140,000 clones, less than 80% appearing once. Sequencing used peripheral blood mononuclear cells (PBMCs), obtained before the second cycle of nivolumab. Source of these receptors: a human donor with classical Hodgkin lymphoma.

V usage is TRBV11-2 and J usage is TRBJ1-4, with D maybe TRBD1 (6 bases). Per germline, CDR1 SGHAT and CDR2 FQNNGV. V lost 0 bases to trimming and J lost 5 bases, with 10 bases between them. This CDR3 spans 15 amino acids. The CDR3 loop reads CASSLDPRGNEKLFF. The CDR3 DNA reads TGTGCCAGCAGCTTAGACCCTAGGGGGAATGAAAAACTGTTTTTT.

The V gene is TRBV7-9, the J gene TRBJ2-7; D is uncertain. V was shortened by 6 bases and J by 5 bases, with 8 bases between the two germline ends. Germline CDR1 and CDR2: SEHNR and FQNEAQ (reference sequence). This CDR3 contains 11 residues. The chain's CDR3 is CASRGPNEQYF. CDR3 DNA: TGTGCCAGCAGAGGCCCCAACGAGCAGTACTTC.

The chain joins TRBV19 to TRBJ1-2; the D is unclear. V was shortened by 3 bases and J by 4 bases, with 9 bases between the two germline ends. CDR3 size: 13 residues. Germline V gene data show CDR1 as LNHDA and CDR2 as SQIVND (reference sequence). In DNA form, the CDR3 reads TGTGCCAGTAGTATCCGGGAGGTCTATGGCTACACCTTC. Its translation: CASSIREVYGYTF.

The CDR3 DNA is TGTGCCAGCAGATTGGCTGGGGCCAACGTCCTGACTTTC. As protein: CASRLAGANVLTF. V gene TRBV7-3 combines with J gene TRBJ2-6; no definite D call. V was trimmed by 6 bases and J by 2 bases, leaving 5 bases between them. The CDR3 length is 13 residues. From germline, CDR1 is SGHTA and CDR2 FQGTGA.

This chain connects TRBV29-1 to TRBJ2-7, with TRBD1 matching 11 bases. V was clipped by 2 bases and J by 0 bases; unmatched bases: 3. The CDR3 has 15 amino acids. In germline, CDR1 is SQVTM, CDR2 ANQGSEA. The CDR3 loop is CSVEKGTGGSYEQYF. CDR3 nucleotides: TGCAGCGTTGAAAAAGGGACAGGGGGCTCCTACGAGCAGTACTTC.

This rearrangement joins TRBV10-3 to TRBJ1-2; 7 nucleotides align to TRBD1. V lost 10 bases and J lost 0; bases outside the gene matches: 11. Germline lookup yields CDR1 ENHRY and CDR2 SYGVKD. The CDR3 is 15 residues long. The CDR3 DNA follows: TGTGCCACCGCACGGAGGCAGGGGGCTAACTATGGCTACACCTTC. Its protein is CATARRQGANYGYTF.

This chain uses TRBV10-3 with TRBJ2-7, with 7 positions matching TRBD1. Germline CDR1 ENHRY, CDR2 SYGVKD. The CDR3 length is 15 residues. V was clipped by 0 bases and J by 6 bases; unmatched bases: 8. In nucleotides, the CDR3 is TGTGCCATCAGTGAGTCGATTTTAAGGGGGCGCGAGCAGTACTTC. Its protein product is CAISESILRGREQYF.

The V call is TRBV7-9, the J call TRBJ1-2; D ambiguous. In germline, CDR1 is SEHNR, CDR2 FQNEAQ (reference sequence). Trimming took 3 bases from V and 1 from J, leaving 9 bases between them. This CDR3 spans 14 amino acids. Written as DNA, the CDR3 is TGTGCCAGCAGCTTTGGACGGAATAACTATGGCTACACCTTC. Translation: CASSFGRNNYGYTF.

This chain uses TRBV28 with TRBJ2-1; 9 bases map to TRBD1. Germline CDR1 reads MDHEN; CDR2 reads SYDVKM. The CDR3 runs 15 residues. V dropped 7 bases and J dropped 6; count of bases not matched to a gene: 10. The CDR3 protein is CASNWGTGPFNEQFF. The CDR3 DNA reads TGTGCCAGCAACTGGGGGACAGGGCCGTTCAATGAGCAGTTCTTC.

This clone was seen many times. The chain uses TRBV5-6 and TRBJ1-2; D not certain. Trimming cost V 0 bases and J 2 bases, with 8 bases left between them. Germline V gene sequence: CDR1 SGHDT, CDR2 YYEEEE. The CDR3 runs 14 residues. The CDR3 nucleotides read TGTGCCAGCAGCTTGGTTGGAGTAAACTATGGCTACACCTTC. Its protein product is CASSLVGVNYGYTF.

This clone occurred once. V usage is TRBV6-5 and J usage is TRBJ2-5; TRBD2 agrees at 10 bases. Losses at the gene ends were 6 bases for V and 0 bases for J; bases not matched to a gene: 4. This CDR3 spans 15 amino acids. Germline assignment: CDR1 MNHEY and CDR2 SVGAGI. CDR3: CASSPLAGNQETQYF. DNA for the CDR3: TGTGCCAGCAGCCCACTAGCGGGGAACCAAGAGACCCAGTACTTC.

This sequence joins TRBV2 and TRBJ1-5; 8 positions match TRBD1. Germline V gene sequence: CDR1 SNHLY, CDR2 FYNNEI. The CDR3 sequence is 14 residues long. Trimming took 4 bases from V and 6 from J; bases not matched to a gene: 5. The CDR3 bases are TGTGCCAGCAGTGGGTCAGGGGGCGGTCAGCCCCAGCATTTT. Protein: CASSGSGGGQPQHF.

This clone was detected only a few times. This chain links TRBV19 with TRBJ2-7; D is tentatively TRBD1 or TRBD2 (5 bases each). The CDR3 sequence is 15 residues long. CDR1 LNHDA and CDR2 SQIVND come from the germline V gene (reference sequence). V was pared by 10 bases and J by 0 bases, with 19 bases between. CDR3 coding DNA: TGTGCCACCAGGGATCCGGGTGGAGGCTCCTACGAGCAGTACTTC. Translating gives CATRDPGGGSYEQYF. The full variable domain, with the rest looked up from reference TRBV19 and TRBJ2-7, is DGGITQSPKYLFRKEGQNVTLSCEQNLNHDAMYWYRQDPGQGLRLIYYSQIVNDFQKGDIAEGYSVSREKKESFPLTVTSAQKNPTAFYLCATRDPGGGSYEQYFGPGTRLTVT.

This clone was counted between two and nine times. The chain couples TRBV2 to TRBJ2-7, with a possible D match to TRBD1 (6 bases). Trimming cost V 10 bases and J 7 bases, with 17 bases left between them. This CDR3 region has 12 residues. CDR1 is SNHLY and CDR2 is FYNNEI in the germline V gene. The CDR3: CAINTGFWEQYF. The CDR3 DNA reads TGTGCCATCAATACAGGGTTTTGGGAGCAGTACTTC.

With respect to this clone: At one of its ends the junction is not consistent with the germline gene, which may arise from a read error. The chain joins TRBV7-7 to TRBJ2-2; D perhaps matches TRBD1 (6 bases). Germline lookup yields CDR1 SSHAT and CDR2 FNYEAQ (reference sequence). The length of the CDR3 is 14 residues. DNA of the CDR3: TGTGCTAGCAGCTTACAGGGCCGAACCGGGGAGCTGTTTTTT. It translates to CASSLQGRTGELFF.

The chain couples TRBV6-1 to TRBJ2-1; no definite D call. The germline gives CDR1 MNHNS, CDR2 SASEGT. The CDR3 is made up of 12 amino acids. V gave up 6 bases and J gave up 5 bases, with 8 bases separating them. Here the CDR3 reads CASSRTNNEQFF. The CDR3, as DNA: TGTGCCAGCAGCCGAACTAACAATGAGCAGTTCTTC.

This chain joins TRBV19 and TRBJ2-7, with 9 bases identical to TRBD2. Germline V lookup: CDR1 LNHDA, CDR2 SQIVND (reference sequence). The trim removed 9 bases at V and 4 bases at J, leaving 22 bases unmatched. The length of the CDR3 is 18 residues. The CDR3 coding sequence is TGTGCCAGCCCCCTCCCCACCCCGACCGGGACTAGCATGTACGAGCAGTACTTC. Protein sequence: CASPLPTPTGTSMYEQYF.

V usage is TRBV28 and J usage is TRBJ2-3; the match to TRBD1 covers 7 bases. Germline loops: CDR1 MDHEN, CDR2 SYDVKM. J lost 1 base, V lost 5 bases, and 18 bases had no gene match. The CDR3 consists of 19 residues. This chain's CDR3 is CASSPTVGTARKGTDTQYF. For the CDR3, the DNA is TGTGCCAGCAGTCCTACTGTGGGGACAGCCCGAAAGGGCACAGATACGCAGTATTTT.